This T cell receptor (beta chain) was obtained from a study of beta chain features in type 1 diabetes. A heparinised blood draw that averaged approximately 110 mL was obtained once from each donor. Concerning this clone: Antigen specificity is unknown.

Notes on the study in general: All four CD4+ subsets from Type 1 diabetes patients carried moderately but significantly shorter TCRB CDR3s.

The germline V gene encodes CDR1 KGHSH and CDR2 LQKENI. The germline V and J ends were trimmed by 4 bases and 7 bases, with 13 bases remaining between them. This CDR3 region has 13 residues. The sequenced template was cDNA made from the entire isolated RNA. Data came from immunoSEQ multiplex PCR; TCRdb stores just in-frame clones and leaves some out. The table shows about 260,000 clones, with just over 20% occurring only once. This receptor was identified in a woman aged 40 to 49 with type 1 diabetes. V and J are TRBV18 and TRBJ1-2; weak D call: TRBD1 (6 bases). The sequencing sample was made of naive CD4+ T cells from blood. The DNA for the CDR3 is TGTGCCAGCTCACTTGCAGGGGACCCTGGCTACACCTTC. Amino acids: CASSLAGDPGYTF.